This passage covers 16 T cell receptor beta chains from one sample sequenced in a study of OX40 agonist ivuxolimab in advanced cancers. Produced via immunoSEQ multiplex PCR; TCRdb's table is partial and in-frame only. The table has about 17,000 clones, roughly two thirds seen once. The specimen comprised CD4+ or CD8+ T cells sorted from blood, sampled in a trial of the OX40 agonist ivuxolimab. The source is an adult with an advanced solid tumor such as melanoma, head and neck, liver or kidney cancer.

The chain links TRBV11-2 to TRBJ2-3; D not certain. V was trimmed by 4 bases and J by 0 bases, leaving 8 bases between them. The CDR3 length is 14 residues. The germline CDR1 and CDR2 sequences are SGHAT and FQNNGV. CDR3 bases: TGTGCCAGCAGCTATGGCCCGAGCACAGATACGCAGTATTTT. The encoded protein is CASSYGPSTDTQYF.

This chain links TRBV5-4 with TRBJ1-2, with D maybe TRBD1 (5 bases). V was shortened by 2 bases and J by 4 bases, with 15 bases between the two germline ends. CDR1 and CDR2 from the germline V gene are SGHNT and YYREEE (reference sequence). CDR3 length: 15 amino acids. This CDR3 is CASSFGGGSSYGYTF. Written as DNA, the CDR3 is TGTGCCAGCAGCTTCGGCGGGGGTTCGTCCTATGGCTACACCTTC.

This chain joins TRBV6-5 and TRBJ1-3; D gene unclear. Looked up from germline, CDR1 is MNHEY and CDR2 is SVGAGI. Trimming took 2 bases from V and 0 from J, leaving 11 bases between them. There are 16 residues in the CDR3. The CDR3 nucleotides are TGTGCCAGCAGTTACAGGCCTGCCAGCTCTGGAAACACCATATATTTT. Its translation is CASSYRPASSGNTIYF.

The gene calls are TRBV5-1 and TRBJ1-1; D may be TRBD1 (6 bases). CDR1 and CDR2 (germline): SGHRS, YFSETQ. V shed 1 base and J shed 5 bases, with 9 bases lying between them. This CDR3 contains 13 residues. Here the CDR3 reads CASSLTGLTEAFF. The CDR3 nucleotides are TGCGCCAGCAGCTTGACAGGGTTGACTGAAGCTTTCTTT.

The rearrangement uses TRBV19 and TRBJ2-7; D assignment may be TRBD1 or TRBD2 (5 bases each). The V end lost 1 base, the J end lost 5 bases, and 15 bases lay between the germline ends. Germline CDR1 reads LNHDA; CDR2 reads SQIVND (reference sequence). The CDR3 loop spans 15 amino acids. The chain's CDR3 is CASSIVGTPRDEQYF. CDR3 bases: TGTGCCAGTAGTATAGTGGGGACCCCCCGGGACGAGCAGTACTTC.

For the CDR3, the DNA is TGTGCCAGCAGACCACTAGCGGGGGCCTACGAGCAGTACTTC. Residues: CASRPLAGAYEQYF. This chain links TRBV6-5 with TRBJ2-7; 11 nucleotides agree with TRBD2. This CDR3 comprises 14 residues. CDR1 MNHEY and CDR2 SVGAGI come from the germline V gene. With V trimmed by 6 bases and J by 2 bases, 3 bases remained unmatched.

This clone was observed a few times. The rearrangement joins TRBV27 to TRBJ2-7; D perhaps matches TRBD1 (5 bases). Germline V gene data show CDR1 as MNHEY and CDR2 as SMNVEV (reference sequence). This CDR3 contains 14 residues. Between the trimmed V and J ends, which lost 7 bases and 0 bases, there was a span of 13 bases. CDR3 DNA sequence: TGTGCCAGCACCTGGGGCCCTAGCTCCTACGAGCAGTACTTC. Its protein product is CASTWGPSSYEQYF.

DNA of the CDR3: TGTGCCAGCAGCTTGGGGAAAGGGGTCGGAAACACCATATATTTT. Protein: CASSLGKGVGNTIYF. This sequence joins TRBV5-6 and TRBJ1-3; weak D call: TRBD1 (5 bases). The CDR3 totals 15 residues. V lost 0 bases, J lost 4 bases, and 11 bases lay in between. Germline CDR1 SGHDT, CDR2 YYEEEE. Looking up the rest from reference TRBV5-6 and TRBJ1-3 gives the full variable domain: DAGVTQSPTHLIKTRGQQVTLRCSPKSGHDTVSWYQQALGQGPQFIFQYYEEEERQRGNFPDRFSGHQFPNYSSELNVNALLLGDSALYLCASSLGKGVGNTIYFGEGSWLTVV.

This sequence joins TRBV27 and TRBJ2-6; D gene unclear. V shed 0 bases and J shed 1 base, with 13 bases lying between them. Looked up from germline, CDR1 is MNHEY and CDR2 is SMNVEV (reference sequence). The CDR3 contains 18 residues. The CDR3 bases are TGTGCCAGCAGTTTATCTGACCGATCCTTTTCTGGGGCCAACGTCCTGACTTTC. Protein: CASSLSDRSFSGANVLTF. The variable domain in full, completed from reference TRBV27 and TRBJ2-6, reads EAQVTQNPRYLITVTGKKLTVTCSQNMNHEYMSWYRQDPGLGLRQIYYSMNVEVTDKGDVPEGYKVSRKEKRNFPLILESPSPNQTSLYFCASSLSDRSFSGANVLTFGAGSRLTVL.

This clone was detected only once. The rearrangement joins TRBV19 to TRBJ2-1, with TRBD2 matching 9 bases. This CDR3 comprises 18 residues. The V segment lost 6 bases and the J segment 2 bases; nucleotides outside the gene matches: 14. Germline values: CDR1 LNHDA, CDR2 SQIVND (reference sequence). The CDR3 DNA reads as TGTGCCAGTAGCTTTATAGCGGGGGATATACCAGCCTACAATGAGCAGTTCTTC. Translated, it gives CASSFIAGDIPAYNEQFF.

This rearrangement joins TRBV11-1 to TRBJ1-2; D gene uncertain. The CDR3 totals 17 residues. Trimming took 0 bases from V and 7 from J, leaving 21 bases between them. CDR1 and CDR2 from the germline V gene are SGHAT and FQDESV (reference sequence). CDR3 DNA: TGTGCCAGCAGCTTAGCGTCCTCCGTCGGAACTATAGGTGGCTACACCTTC. Translating it yields CASSLASSVGTIGGYTF.

The gene calls are TRBV11-2 and TRBJ1-6; D perhaps matches TRBD1 (6 bases). Per the germline V gene, CDR1 is SGHAT and CDR2 is FQNNGV. Trimming left V 5 bases short and J 10 bases short, with 18 bases between. This CDR3 spans 15 amino acids. CDR3 nucleotides: TGTGCCAGCAGCGTTACATACATGGGGGCATCACCCCTCCACTTT. This translates into CASSVTYMGASPLHF.

The rearrangement links TRBV5-1 to TRBJ1-2; the match to TRBD1 covers 8 bases. CDR1 SGHRS and CDR2 YFSETQ come from the germline V gene. The V segment lost 3 bases and the J segment 7 bases; nucleotides outside the gene matches: 11. CDR3 length equals 15 residues. The CDR3 region has the DNA TGCGCCAGCAGCTCTACAGGGGGATTTCAGGTTGGCTACACCTTC. The encoded protein is CASSSTGGFQVGYTF.

V usage is TRBV29-1 and J usage is TRBJ2-1, with D unresolved. This CDR3 region has 14 residues. The V gene lost 4 bases and the J gene lost 0 bases, with 10 bases spanning the gap. Germline V lookup: CDR1 SQVTM, CDR2 ANQGSEA. This chain's CDR3 is CSVVGYGSYNEQFF. The DNA of the CDR3 is TGCAGCGTTGTGGGCTACGGCTCCTACAATGAGCAGTTCTTC.

This sequence joins TRBV15 and TRBJ2-7, with D maybe TRBD1 (6 bases). The CDR3 has 15 amino acids. The germline gives CDR1 LNHNV, CDR2 YYDKDF (reference sequence). V was shortened by 9 bases and J by 3 bases, with 21 bases between the two germline ends. The DNA for the CDR3 is TGTGCCACGACGTCCGACAGGTCTAGGATCTACGAGCAGTACTTC. Amino acids: CATTSDRSRIYEQYF.

In its sample, this clone was seen once. This chain connects TRBV27 to TRBJ2-7; D call uncertain. There are 11 residues in the CDR3. The ends were cut back, 5 bases at V and 0 bases at J, with 2 bases in the middle. CDR1 is MNHEY, CDR2 SMNVEV, per germline (reference sequence). The DNA for the CDR3 is TGTGCCAGCAGTGTCTCCTACGAGCAGTACTTC. Translation: CASSVSYEQYF.